Here is one T cell receptor (beta chain) with its context. The trim removed 3 bases at V and 3 bases at J, leaving 6 bases unmatched. The germline CDR1 and CDR2 sequences are SEHNR and FQNEAQ (reference sequence). This CDR3 comprises 15 residues. These data come from a study of CD8 T cells in Susac syndrome. RNA amounts of about 0.45 to 1 ug underwent reverse transcription with random hexamers. The immunoSEQ assay covered 54 Vbeta and 13 Jbeta segments for CDR3. TCRdb recomputed calls from the immunoSEQ multiplex PCR reads with MiXCR, one row per CDR3 protein. Altogether some 120,000 distinct CDR3 sequences are present, roughly 94% being singletons, with the ten largest covering approximately 0.1%.

This chain uses TRBV7-9 with TRBJ2-7; the match to TRBD1 covers 9 bases. Sequencing was performed on CD4+ T cells from PBMCs. The receptor comes from a human donor in good health. CDR3 nucleotides: TGTGCCAGCAGCTTCGGGACAGGGCGCAGCTACGAGCAGTACTTC. Amino acid sequence: CASSFGTGRSYEQYF.